The 19 T cell receptor beta chains presented below share a single source sample, sequenced in a study of human T cells and chemical hapten exposure. TCRdb reanalysed the RACE reads using MiXCR and keeps one entry per CDR3 protein. The sample lists 380,000 or so distinct CDR3 sequences, 4.8% seen once, with roughly 2.4% in the top ten. Specified time point: patch test 1, 2 weeks after DPC sensitization. Treatment here: therapeutic diphenylcyclopropenone sensitization with weekly scalp DPC. Specimen: whole blood, collected in connection with sensitization to the hapten diphenylcyclopropenone (DPC). Receptors originate from a woman aged 45-65 years with alopecia areata. Some clones in this sample may be carry-over from other donors' samples.

This chain connects TRBV29-1 to TRBJ2-5, with 10 bases lining up with TRBD2. The germline V gene encodes CDR1 SQVTM and CDR2 ANQGSEA. This CDR3 contains 15 residues. V trimming: 4 bases; J trimming: 4 bases; junction bases outside the gene matches: 9. For the CDR3, the DNA is TGCAGCGTTGTAAGGAGCGGGGGGGTTAGAGAGACCCAGTACTTC. Translated: CSVVRSGGVRETQYF.

The table lists this clonotype with a count of one. The J gene is TRBJ2-1, the V gene TRBV10-3; no clear D. The CDR3 has 13 amino acids. Germline CDR1 is ENHRY and CDR2 is SYGVKD. The germline V and J ends were trimmed by 6 bases and 6 bases, with 12 bases remaining between them. The CDR3 DNA reads TGTGCCATCAGGACCTTCACGGGCAATGAGCAGTTCTTC. Protein sequence: CAIRTFTGNEQFF.

This clonotype was counted at least ten times. J is TRBJ1-6 and V is TRBV2, with D possibly TRBD1 on 5 matching bases. The CDR3 is made up of 16 amino acids. Germline V gives CDR1 SNHLY, CDR2 FYNNEI. Trimming cost V 1 base and J 2 bases, with 9 bases left between them. CDR3 loop: CASSEGGRAYNSPLHF. The CDR3 DNA reads TGTGCCAGCAGTGAAGGTGGCAGGGCCTATAATTCACCCCTCCACTTT.

V and J are TRBV6-2 or TRBV6-3 and TRBJ2-1; 10 bases agree with TRBD2. CDR1 is MNHEY, CDR2 SVGEGT, per germline. V gave up 6 bases and J gave up 7 bases; unmatched junction bases: 9. This CDR3 is 15 amino acids long. The CDR3 DNA is TGTGCCAGCAGCTGGCAGCGGGAGGGCAGGAATGAGCAGTTCTTC. Amino acid sequence: CASSWQREGRNEQFF.

The J gene is TRBJ2-5, the V gene TRBV29-1; 7 bases fit TRBD1. Germline loops: CDR1 SQVTM, CDR2 ANQGSEA. This CDR3 comprises 13 residues. The chain's CDR3 is CSIIGRGQETQYF. CDR3 bases: TGCAGTATAATCGGCAGGGGGCAAGAGACCCAGTACTTC. Together with reference TRBV29-1 and TRBJ2-5, the CDR3 gives the full variable domain: SAVISQKPSRDICQRGTSLTIQCQVDSQVTMMFWYRQQPGQSLTLIATANQGSEATYESGFVIDKFPISRPNLTFSTLTVSNMSPEDSSIYLCSIIGRGQETQYFGPGTRLLVL.

This clonotype occurred many times. The genes are TRBV5-1 and TRBJ2-5; TRBD2 agrees at 7 bases. The CDR3 is 15 residues long. Germline-derived CDR1 and CDR2 are SGHRS and YFSETQ. V was pared by 0 bases and J by 5 bases, with 7 bases of the junction left unmatched. The CDR3 protein is CASSLARGRGETQYF. The CDR3 DNA follows: TGCGCCAGCAGCTTGGCCCGAGGGAGGGGCGAGACCCAGTACTTC.

The sample holds a few counts of this clonotype. The J gene is TRBJ2-1, the V gene TRBV6-2 or TRBV6-3, with TRBD2 matching over 10 bases. CDR1 MNHEY and CDR2 SVGEGT come from the germline V gene. After removal of 0 bases from V and 4 bases from J, the junction contained 9 bases not matched to a gene. The CDR3 is 18 amino acids. Written as DNA, the CDR3 is TGTGCCAGCAGTTACTCGGCTAGCGGGAGCGTAAGATACAATGAGCAGTTCTTC. This encodes CASSYSASGSVRYNEQFF.

This clonotype turned up a few times. The V and J genes are TRBV6-1 and TRBJ2-7; D might be TRBD2 (6 bases). The germline V and J ends were trimmed by 0 bases and 3 bases, with 9 bases remaining between them. The CDR3 sequence is 14 residues long. CDR1 and CDR2 (germline): MNHNS, SASEGT. CDR3 DNA sequence: TGTGCCAGCAGTGAAGCGGAGGGATTCTACGAGCAGTACTTC. Its translation is CASSEAEGFYEQYF.

This clonotype was detected ten times or more. The rearrangement uses TRBV12-3 or TRBV12-4 and TRBJ1-5; D is unclear. The CDR3 extends over 11 amino acids. Trimming took 4 bases from V and 12 from J, leaving 10 bases between them. CDR3 in DNA: TGTGCCAGCAGTTCCGGGGTGGTCCAGCATTTT. It encodes CASSSGVVQHF.

The rearrangement uses TRBV3-1 and TRBJ1-4; D not certain. CDR3 length: 16 amino acids. Germline CDR1 and CDR2: LGHDT and YNNKEL (reference sequence). V lost 1 base to trimming and J lost 0 bases, with 9 bases between them. The CDR3 sequence: CASSQGRQATNEKLFF. CDR3 in DNA: TGTGCCAGCAGCCAAGGCCGACAAGCAACTAATGAAAAACTGTTTTTT.

This clonotype came up many times. As DNA, the CDR3 is TGTGCCAGCAGTTTACTAGCGGGTGCTTCCTACAATGAGCAGTTCTTC. Protein: CASSLLAGASYNEQFF. The V and J genes are TRBV28 and TRBJ2-1; 8 bases align to TRBD2. CDR1 MDHEN and CDR2 SYDVKM come from the germline V gene. J lost 1 base, V lost 2 bases, and 4 bases had no gene match. The CDR3 is 16 residues long.

In its sample, this clonotype was seen many times. This chain links TRBV4-1 with TRBJ1-1; 7 positions agree with TRBD1. The CDR3 runs to 16 residues. Germline V lookup: CDR1 MGHRA, CDR2 YSYEKL. Trimming cost V 3 bases and J 4 bases; bases outside gene matches: 11. The CDR3 region is CASSHHPNRGSTEAFF. The CDR3 DNA reads TGCGCCAGCAGCCATCACCCAAACAGGGGTAGCACTGAAGCTTTCTTT.

This clonotype came up a few times. The rearrangement joins TRBV29-1 to TRBJ2-7, with TRBD1 identical over 10 bases. The germline CDR1 and CDR2 sequences are SQVTM and ANQGSEA. This CDR3 comprises 14 residues. J was trimmed by 0 bases and V by 6 bases; bases with no gene match: 5. The CDR3 DNA is TGCAGCGTCGCCGGGACAGGGGACTCCTACGAGCAGTACTTC. Its translation is CSVAGTGDSYEQYF.

The rearrangement joins TRBV11-2 to TRBJ1-1, with D perhaps matching TRBD1 (6 bases). The CDR3 spans 14 residues. V was pared by 9 bases and J by 1 base, with 15 bases between. Looked up from germline, CDR1 is SGHAT and CDR2 is FQNNGV. CDR3: CASRGGARNTEAFF. DNA for the CDR3: TGTGCCAGTCGCGGGGGGGCTCGGAACACTGAAGCTTTCTTT.

This clonotype was seen a handful of times. The chain uses TRBV5-6 and TRBJ2-7, with TRBD2 matching 12 bases. The CDR3 covers 15 residues. V lost 5 bases to trimming and J lost 2 bases; unmatched junction nucleotides: 5. Germline V gives CDR1 SGHDT, CDR2 YYEEEE. CDR3 residues: CASRWGLAGAYEQYF. The DNA of the CDR3 is TGTGCCAGCAGATGGGGACTAGCGGGCGCCTACGAGCAGTACTTC.

This clonotype came up many times. J is TRBJ1-3 and V is TRBV4-3; possibly TRBD1 for D (5 bases). Per the germline V gene, CDR1 is LGHNA and CDR2 is YSLEER. The V end lost 0 bases, the J end lost 9 bases, and 15 bases lay between the germline ends. The CDR3 has 15 amino acids. The CDR3 nucleotides are TGCGCCAGCAGCCAAGAAAGGACACTCGTCCCCACCATATATTTT. This sequence encodes CASSQERTLVPTIYF.

This clonotype came up a few times. CDR3 sequence: CASSAGLVRGEQYF. The CDR3 DNA reads TGTGCCAGCAGTGCGGGACTAGTTCGAGGAGAGCAGTACTTC. The V gene is TRBV12-3 or TRBV12-4, the J gene TRBJ2-7, with 8 bases lining up with TRBD2. The CDR3 extends over 14 amino acids. V shed 5 bases, J shed 7 bases, and the junction held 10 bases outside the gene matches.

This clonotype was seen ten or more times. V usage is TRBV3-1 and J usage is TRBJ2-2, with TRBD1 as a possible D gene (6 bases). V dropped 3 bases and J dropped 0 bases, with 14 bases sitting between them. Per germline, CDR1 LGHDT and CDR2 YNNKEL (reference sequence). The CDR3 length is 17 residues. This CDR3 is CASSQAPGTSNTGELFF. The DNA for the CDR3 is TGTGCCAGCAGCCAGGCCCCCGGGACATCGAACACCGGGGAGCTGTTTTTT.

This clonotype occurred a few times. The chain combines TRBV4-3 with TRBJ2-3; no definite D call. The germline CDR1 and CDR2 sequences are LGHNA and YSLEER. The CDR3 consists of 13 residues. Trimming took off 1 base at V and 6 bases at J, with 8 bases between the two ends. CDR3 in amino acids: CASSQVVDDTQYF. The CDR3, as DNA: TGCGCCAGCAGCCAAGTAGTCGACGATACGCAGTATTTT.